This T cell receptor (beta chain) was identified during a study of CD8+CD57+ T cells in acquired aplastic anemia. Trimming stripped 8 bases from V and 1 base from J, with 15 bases between. The length of the CDR3 is 14 residues. Germline V gene lookup returns CDR1 SNHLY and CDR2 FYNNEI. Patients picked for sequencing had shown CD8+CD57+ cell expansion detected by flow cytometry. Genomic DNA was employed as the template in profiling TCR beta VDJ and CDR3. TCRdb itself ran the reads through MiXCR, one entry per CDR3 protein. The profile shows roughly 250,000 distinct CDR3 sequences, approximately 50% of them singletons.

This receptor was obtained from a human donor with aplastic anemia. The gene calls are TRBV2 and TRBJ2-7; D could derive from TRBD1 or TRBD2 (6 bases each). Sequenced sample: sorted CD4+, CD8+, or CD8+CD57+ T cells (not recorded which) from PBMCs. This CDR3 reads CASERGRGSYEQYF. CDR3 coding DNA: TGTGCCAGCGAACGGGGGCGCGGTTCCTACGAGCAGTACTTC.